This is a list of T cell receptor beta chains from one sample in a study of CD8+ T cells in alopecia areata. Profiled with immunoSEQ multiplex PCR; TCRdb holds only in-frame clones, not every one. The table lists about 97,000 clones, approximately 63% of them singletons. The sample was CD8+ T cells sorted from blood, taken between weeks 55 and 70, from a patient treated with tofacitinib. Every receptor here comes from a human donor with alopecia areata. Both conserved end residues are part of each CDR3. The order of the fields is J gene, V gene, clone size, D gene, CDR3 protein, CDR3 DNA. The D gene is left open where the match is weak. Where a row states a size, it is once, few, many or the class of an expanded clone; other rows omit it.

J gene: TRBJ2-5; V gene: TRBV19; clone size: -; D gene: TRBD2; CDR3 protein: CARNDSGGNEETQYF; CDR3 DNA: TGTGCCAGGAATGATAGCGGGGGAAATGAAGAGACCCAGTACTTC
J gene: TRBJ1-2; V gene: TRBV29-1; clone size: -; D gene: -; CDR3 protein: CSVEGGAGLNYGYTF; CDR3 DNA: TGCAGCGTCGAGGGGGGGGCCGGACTTAACTATGGCTACACCTTC
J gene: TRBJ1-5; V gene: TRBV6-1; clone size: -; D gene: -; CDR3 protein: CASSGGTRTESNQPQHF; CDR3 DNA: TGTGCCAGCAGTGGAGGGACAAGGACAGAAAGCAATCAGCCCCAGCATTTT
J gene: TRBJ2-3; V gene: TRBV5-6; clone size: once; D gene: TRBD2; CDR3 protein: CASSLGGASTDTQYF; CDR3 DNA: TGTGCCAGCAGCCTGGGAGGGGCTAGCACAGATACGCAGTATTTT
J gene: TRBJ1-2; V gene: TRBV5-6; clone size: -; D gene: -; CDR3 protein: CASSLGDNYGYTF; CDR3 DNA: TGTGCCAGCAGCTTGGGTGATAACTATGGCTACACCTTC
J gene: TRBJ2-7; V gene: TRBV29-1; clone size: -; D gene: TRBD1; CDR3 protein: CSVEEDRGFSYEQYF; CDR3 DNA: TGCAGCGTTGAGGAAGACAGGGGGTTCTCCTACGAGCAGTACTTC
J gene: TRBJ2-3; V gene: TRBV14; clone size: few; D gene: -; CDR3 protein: CASSQDSGNTDTQYF; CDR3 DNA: TGTGCCAGCAGCCAAGATTCGGGGAACACAGATACGCAGTATTTT
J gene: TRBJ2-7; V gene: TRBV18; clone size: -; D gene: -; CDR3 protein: CASSPPGHRSYEQYF; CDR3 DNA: TGTGCCAGCTCACCCCCGGGACACCGCTCCTACGAGCAGTACTTC
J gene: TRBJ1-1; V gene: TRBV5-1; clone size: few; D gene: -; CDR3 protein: CASSFGQYEAFF; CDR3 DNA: TGCGCCAGCAGCTTTGGACAGTATGAAGCTTTCTTT
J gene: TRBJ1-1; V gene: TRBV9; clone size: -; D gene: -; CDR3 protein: CASGPVGGRINTEAFF; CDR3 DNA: TGTGCCAGCGGACCCGTCGGGGGTAGGATTAACACTGAAGCTTTCTTT
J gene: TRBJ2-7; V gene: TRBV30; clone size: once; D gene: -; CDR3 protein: CAWTGDSYEQYF; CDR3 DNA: TGTGCCTGGACAGGCGACTCCTACGAGCAGTACTTC
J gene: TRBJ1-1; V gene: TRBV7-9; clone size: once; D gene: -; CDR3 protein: CASSSPGETEAFF; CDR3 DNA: TGTGCCAGCAGCTCCCCCGGGGAGACTGAAGCTTTCTTT
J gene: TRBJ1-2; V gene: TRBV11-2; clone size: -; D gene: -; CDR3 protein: CASITGGGYTF; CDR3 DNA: TGTGCCAGCATCACGGGGGGTGGCTACACCTTC
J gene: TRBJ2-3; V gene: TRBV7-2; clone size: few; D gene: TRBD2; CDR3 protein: CASSLGQRGGTDTQYF; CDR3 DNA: TGTGCCAGCAGCTTAGGTCAGCGGGGCGGCACAGATACGCAGTATTTT